These 20 T cell receptor beta chains came from one sample sequenced in a study of tissue T cells after allogeneic stem cell transplantation. Sequencing used immunoSEQ multiplex PCR; TCRdb keeps in-frame clones, though not all of them. Of around 10,000 clones in the sample, more than 30% are singletons; the top ten hold 1.5% to 2%. Time point indicated: mouse harvest day 7 after allogeneic transplant. The graft held 10^6 splenic CD5+ T cells and 10^7 T-cell-depleted bone marrow cells. Material: skin. The receptors come from a female BALB/c mouse given C57BL/6 T cells with graft-versus-host disease after an allogeneic hematopoietic cell transplant.

Points on this clone: All gene names here are mouse names. The read gets to within 1 residue of the CDR3 end, and the germline J gene fills in the rest. V usage is TRBV26 and J usage is TRBJ2-7; 9 positions match TRBD1. Germline trimming cut 2 bases from V and 4 bases from J; bases unmatched to any gene: 3. Germline CDR1 KGHPV, CDR2 FQNQEV (reference sequence). The CDR3 is 14 amino acids. The CDR3 here is CASSLTGGAYEQYF. Partial CDR3 DNA: TGTGCCAGCAGTCTGACAGGGGGCGCTTATGAACAGTAC.

This clone was detected only a few times. Any gene name here is a mouse gene name. The DNA ends 1 residue before the CDR3 does, and the rest of the CDR3 is filled in from the germline J gene. The chain links TRBV13-2 to TRBJ1-6; D gene uncertain. TRBJ1-6 is an ORF; its function is uncertain. Germline loops: CDR1 NNHNN, CDR2 SYGAGS (reference sequence). The CDR3 has 13 residues. V gave up 4 bases and J gave up 2 bases, with 4 bases separating them. Partial CDR3 DNA: TGTGCCAGCGGTAAAACCTATAATTCGCCCCTCTAC. Its translation is CASGKTYNSPLY. The CDR3 as a whole reads CASGKTYNSPLYF.

By proportion, this clone is medium-sized. Gene labels here are mouse ones. The read gets to within 1 residue of the CDR3 end, and the germline J gene fills in the rest. The chain recombines TRBV19 with TRBJ1-2; D is uncertain. The germline CDR1 and CDR2 sequences are FNHDT and SITEND (reference sequence). This CDR3 has 14 amino acids. Trimming shortened V by 2 bases and J by 0 bases, and 8 bases separated the two germline ends. The DNA read from the CDR3 is TGTGCCAGCAGTATGACTGTTGCAAACTCCGACTACACC. It codes for CASSMTVANSDYT. The entire CDR3 sequence reads CASSMTVANSDYTF.

This clone was counted between two and nine times. Mouse names are used for the genes. The read ends 1 residue early relative to the CDR3; the germline J gene fills the gap. The chain has TRBV12-1 and TRBJ1-3; D is ambiguous. This CDR3 is built from 14 residues. V lost 0 bases and J 0 bases, leaving 5 bases between the germline ends. The germline V gene encodes CDR1 SGHSN and CDR2 HYEKVE. CDR3 sequence reads: CASSLVGSGNTLYF. The part of the CDR3 DNA that was read is TGTGCCAGCTCTCTCGTGGGTTCTGGAAATACGCTCTAT.

The sample holds a few counts of this clone. Mouse gene names and germline throughout. The read terminates 1 residue ahead of where the CDR3 ends, so the germline J gene completes it. The chain links TRBV19 to TRBJ1-5; 9 nucleotides match TRBD1. V shed 5 bases, J shed 0 bases, and the junction held 0 bases outside the gene matches. CDR3 size: 14 residues. Germline loops: CDR1 FNHDT, CDR2 SITEND (reference sequence). The sequenced CDR3 bases are TGTGCCAGCAGGGGACAGGGTAACAACCAGGCTCCGCTT. It translates to CASRGQGNNQAPL. The whole CDR3 sequence reads CASRGQGNNQAPLF.

As for this clone: The listed genes are named as in mouse. The CDR3 end falls 1 residue outside the read, so it is completed with the germline J gene. This same CDR3 is encoded by further DNA sequences in the sample. V gene TRBV26 combines with J gene TRBJ1-4, with no clear D. The CDR3 runs 14 residues. The ends were cut back, 3 bases at V and 0 bases at J, with 5 bases in the middle. Germline V gene data show CDR1 as KGHPV and CDR2 as FQNQEV (reference sequence). CDR3: CASSLGISNERLFF. The sequenced CDR3 bases are TGTGCCAGCAGTCTTGGGATTTCCAACGAAAGATTATTT.

About this clone: Gene names denote mouse genes. The read ends 1 residue shy of where the CDR3 ends; the end is completed using the germline J gene. The chain employs TRBV31 and TRBJ2-1; the match to TRBD1 covers 8 bases. This CDR3 is built from 13 residues. The junction had 4 bases not matched to a gene; V was cut back by 2 bases and J by 7 bases. Germline lookup yields CDR1 GKSSPN and CDR2 SITVG. The CDR3 region is CAWSTRGRAEQFF. The CDR3 DNA, read in part, is TGTGCCTGGAGTACCAGGGGGCGAGCTGAGCAGTTC.

This clone was recorded a few times. The listed genes are named as in mouse. The CDR3 extends 1 residue past the end of the read, so its final part is completed from the germline J gene. The J gene is TRBJ2-7, the V gene TRBV16; the match to TRBD2 covers 10 bases. The length of the CDR3 is 13 residues. J was trimmed by 4 bases and V by 3 bases; bases with no gene match: 0. Germline CDR1 reads SGHSA; CDR2 reads FRNQAP. CDR3 DNA (partial): TGTGCAAGCAGCTTGGACTGGGGGTATGAACAGTAC. Translation gives CASSLDWGYEQY. The CDR3 as a whole reads CASSLDWGYEQYF.

With regard to this clone: The listed genes are named as in mouse. The CDR3 end lies 1 residue beyond the end of the read and is filled in from the germline J gene. The chain combines TRBV4 with TRBJ2-7; the match to TRBD2 covers 9 bases. Germline values: CDR1 LGHDT, CDR2 YNNKQL (reference sequence). This CDR3 has 13 amino acids. After removal of 5 bases from V and 7 bases from J, the junction contained 6 bases not matched to a gene. The covered CDR3 bases are TGTGCCAGCAGCCGGGACTGGGACTTGGAACAGTAC. The encoded protein is CASSRDWDLEQY. The CDR3 in its entirety is CASSRDWDLEQYF.

This clone rates as medium-sized (0.01 to 0.1%). Gene names denote mouse genes. Coverage ceases 1 residue before the CDR3 finishes, and the germline J gene fills in the end. The rearrangement joins TRBV23 to TRBJ2-2; the table names TRBD2, a call not compared with the DNA. The CDR3 sequence is 15 residues long. The V gene's germline CDR1 is KGHTA and CDR2 FQNQQP. Partial CDR3 DNA: TGCTCCAGCAGCCGGGACTGGGGGAACACCGGGCAGCTCTAC. It codes for CSSSRDWGNTGQLY. Given in full, the CDR3 is CSSSRDWGNTGQLYF.

Comments on this clone: Gene names refer to mouse genes. The CDR3 end falls 1 residue outside the read, so it is completed with the germline J gene. This sequence joins TRBV26 and TRBJ1-2; D ambiguous. The CDR3 loop spans 14 amino acids. CDR1 is KGHPV, CDR2 FQNQEV, per germline (reference sequence). V lost 0 bases, J lost 0 bases, and 5 bases lay in between. This CDR3 reads CASSLSPANSDYTF. The sequenced CDR3 bases are TGTGCCAGCAGTCTGTCCCCGGCAAACTCCGACTACACC.

To note about this clone: Genes and germline come from the mouse. The read is 1 residue too short to cover the CDR3 end, so that end is filled in from the germline J gene. The rearrangement links TRBV13-2 to TRBJ2-3; 13 bases are a match to TRBD2. Germline CDR1 reads NNHNN; CDR2 reads SYGAGS (reference sequence). This CDR3 comprises 18 residues. With 0 bases clipped from V and 2 bases from J, the junction kept 6 bases outside the gene matches. CDR3 sequence: CASGDGDWGGRLAETLYF. CDR3 DNA, as far as it was read: TGTGCCAGCGGTGATGGGGACTGGGGGGGGCGCCTTGCAGAAACGCTGTAT.

With respect to this clone: Germline and genes: mouse. The CDR3 end is not reached by the read, which stops 1 residue before it; the germline J gene fills it in. This sequence joins TRBV26 and TRBJ1-1; 7 bases line up with TRBD1. This CDR3 is 14 amino acids long. From germline, CDR1 is KGHPV and CDR2 FQNQEV (reference sequence). J gave up 0 bases and V 6 bases, and 4 bases lay outside the gene matches. The DNA read from the CDR3 is TGTGCCAGCAGCCGGGGACAGTCAAACACAGAAGTCTTC. The encoded protein is CASSRGQSNTEVF. The CDR3 as a whole reads CASSRGQSNTEVFF.

This clone was detected a few times. The gene names here belong to mouse. The CDR3 goes on 1 residue after the read ends, and that part is filled in from the germline J gene. The chain links TRBV16 to TRBJ1-6, with D uncertain. TRBJ1-6 is assigned to the ORF class and has an uncertain function. Germline V gene sequence: CDR1 SGHSA, CDR2 FRNQAP. V lost 0 bases and J lost 6, with 3 bases in between. CDR3 length: 13 amino acids. The CDR3 DNA, read in part, is TGTGCAAGCAGCTTAGATGGTAATTCGCCCCTCTAC. Encoded protein: CASSLDGNSPLY. In full, the CDR3 reads CASSLDGNSPLYF.

Concerning this clone: Here the gene names and germline are mouse. The read terminates 1 residue ahead of where the CDR3 ends, so the germline J gene completes it. The chain links TRBV13-2 to TRBJ2-2; TRBD2 matches 12 bases. V shed 5 bases, J shed 5 bases, and the junction held 4 bases outside the gene matches. CDR3 length: 15 residues. CDR1 is NNHNN, CDR2 SYGAGS, per germline (reference sequence). The covered CDR3 bases are TGTGCCAGCGGGACTGGGGGGGCGCGGACCGGGCAGCTCTAC. It yields the protein CASGTGGARTGQLY. The CDR3 reads in full as CASGTGGARTGQLYF.

With regard to this clone: The genes are named according to mouse. The read halts 1 residue ahead of the CDR3 end, with the missing end drawn from the germline J gene. This chain uses TRBV23 with TRBJ2-2; the DNA was not used to check the table's D call, TRBD2. This CDR3 region has 14 residues. Germline values: CDR1 KGHTA, CDR2 FQNQQP. The chain's CDR3 is CSSSRLTNTGQLYF. The DNA read from the CDR3 is TGCTCCAGCAGTCGACTGACAAACACCGGGCAGCTCTAC.

On this clone: Mouse gene names apply. The sequence runs out 1 residue before the end of the CDR3; the remainder is reconstructed from the germline J gene. The rearrangement joins TRBV15 to TRBJ2-5, with 10 nucleotides matching TRBD2. This CDR3 has 16 residues. V dropped 2 bases and J dropped 5; count of bases not matched to a gene: 7. The germline gives CDR1 SGHND, CDR2 FRSKSL. CDR3 bases read: TGTGCCAGCAGTTTAAGCTGGGGGGGCGAGGGAGACACCCAGTAC. This encodes CASSLSWGGEGDTQY. The full CDR3 sequence reads CASSLSWGGEGDTQYF.

Of note for this clone: Mouse germline and gene names are used. The read gets to within 1 residue of the CDR3 end, and the germline J gene fills in the rest. The J gene is TRBJ1-4, the V gene TRBV13-2, with 8 bases lining up with TRBD1. This CDR3 contains 18 residues. The V gene end was trimmed by 3 bases and the J gene end by 0 bases; junction bases not matched to a gene: 10. From germline, CDR1 is NNHNN and CDR2 SYGAGS (reference sequence). CDR3 protein: CASGGRDRRSFSNERLFF. The part of the CDR3 DNA that was read is TGTGCCAGCGGTGGCCGGGACAGGCGATCCTTTTCCAACGAAAGATTATTT.

In regard to this clone: Gene names are the mouse ones. The sequence runs out 1 residue before the end of the CDR3; the remainder is reconstructed from the germline J gene. V is TRBV23 and J is TRBJ2-5. The germline V gene has CDR1 KGHTA and CDR2 FQNQQP. The CDR3 consists of 15 residues. The CDR3 DNA, read in part, is TGCTCCAGCAGTCAATCGCGAGGGAGGCAAGACACCCAGTAC. Protein sequence: CSSSQSRGRQDTQY. The complete CDR3 reads CSSSQSRGRQDTQYF. The whole variable domain, filled in from reference TRBV23 and TRBJ2-5, reads DAAVTQKPRYLIKMKGQEAEMKCIPEKGHTAVFWYQQKQSKELKFLIYFQNQQPLDQIDMVKERFSAVCPSSSLCSLGIRTCEAEDSALYLCSSSQSRGRQDTQYFGPGTRLLVL.

This clone showed up just a few times. Gene names are mouse gene names. The CDR3 is cut off 1 residue early in the read; its end comes from the germline J gene. Other nucleotide sequences from this sample produce the same CDR3. The rearrangement uses TRBV26 and TRBJ1-2; 7 nucleotides agree with TRBD1. V dropped 6 bases and J dropped 1; count of bases not matched to a gene: 2. The CDR3 sequence is 13 residues long. Germline V gives CDR1 KGHPV, CDR2 FQNQEV (reference sequence). The DNA read from the CDR3 is TGTGCCAGCAGCCGACAGGGAAACTCCGACTACACC. Protein sequence: CASSRQGNSDYT. In full, the CDR3 is CASSRQGNSDYTF.